This TCR beta chain was identified during a study of blood T cell repertoires in COVID-19. Study as a whole: The origin of the acute and convalescent COVID-19 samples was the United States, Italy and Spain. The analysed material was cDNA or gDNA that came from T cells, B-cell-depleted T cells, or PBMCs.

This CDR3 is 14 amino acids long. With V trimmed by 2 bases and J by 3 bases, 4 bases remained unmatched. Germline assignment: CDR1 MNHEY and CDR2 SVGAGI. Methods used by the authors: Reference gene primer amplification gave estimated nucleated cell counts. Some clones are missing from TCRdb's copy, which holds only in-frame ones; the method was immunoSEQ multiplex PCR. The DNA was the basis for D and trimming; V, J and clone size are from that table. In the table there are about 81,000 clones, about 91% of which are singletons. This TCR was sampled from a woman older than 75 with active COVID-19. The sample was peripheral blood. V is TRBV6-5 and J is TRBJ2-7, with TRBD1 identical over 7 bases. CDR3 sequence reads: CASSYRDRLYEQYF. The CDR3 bases are TGTGCCAGCAGTTACCGGGACAGACTCTACGAGCAGTACTTC.